This TCR beta chain was obtained from a study of blood T cell repertoires in COVID-19. Study details: From the United States, Italy and Spain came samples of acute and convalescent COVID-19. T cells, B-cell-depleted T cells, or PBMCs provided the cDNA or gDNA that served as material.

Authors' methods: For nucleated cells, counts were estimated from reference gene primer amplification. Sequenced by immunoSEQ multiplex PCR; TCRdb stores in-frame clones only, minus some. The V and J calls and clone size were taken over from that table, and D and trimming were inferred from the DNA. The table lists more than 85,000 clones, roughly four fifths of them singletons. V was shortened by 0 bases and J by 0 bases, with 13 bases between the two germline ends. Germline V CDR1 and CDR2: SGDLS, YYNGEE. The CDR3 loop spans 17 amino acids. The TCR originated in a man aged 40-50 years with active or convalescent COVID-19. The chain couples TRBV9 to TRBJ1-3; D is unresolved. The specimen sequenced was peripheral blood. The CDR3 is CASSVVGSLNSGNTIYF. In DNA, the CDR3 is TGTGCCAGCAGCGTAGTTGGGAGCCTCAACTCTGGAAACACCATATATTTT.